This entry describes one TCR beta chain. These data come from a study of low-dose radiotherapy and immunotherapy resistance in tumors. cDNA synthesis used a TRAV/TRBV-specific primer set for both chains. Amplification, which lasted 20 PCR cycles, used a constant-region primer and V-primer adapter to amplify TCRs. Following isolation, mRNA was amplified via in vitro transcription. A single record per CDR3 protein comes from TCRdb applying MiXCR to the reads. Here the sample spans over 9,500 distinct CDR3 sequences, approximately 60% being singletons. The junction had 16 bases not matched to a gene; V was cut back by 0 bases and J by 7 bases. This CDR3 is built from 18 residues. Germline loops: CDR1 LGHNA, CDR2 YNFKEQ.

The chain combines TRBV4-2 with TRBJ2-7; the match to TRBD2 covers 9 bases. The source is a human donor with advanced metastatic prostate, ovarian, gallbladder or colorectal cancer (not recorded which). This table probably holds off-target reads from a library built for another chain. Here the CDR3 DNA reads TGTGCCAGCAGCCAAGAGGCCTTAGCGGGAGCCCGTCCTGTGGAGCAGTACTTC. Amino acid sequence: CASSQEALAGARPVEQYF.